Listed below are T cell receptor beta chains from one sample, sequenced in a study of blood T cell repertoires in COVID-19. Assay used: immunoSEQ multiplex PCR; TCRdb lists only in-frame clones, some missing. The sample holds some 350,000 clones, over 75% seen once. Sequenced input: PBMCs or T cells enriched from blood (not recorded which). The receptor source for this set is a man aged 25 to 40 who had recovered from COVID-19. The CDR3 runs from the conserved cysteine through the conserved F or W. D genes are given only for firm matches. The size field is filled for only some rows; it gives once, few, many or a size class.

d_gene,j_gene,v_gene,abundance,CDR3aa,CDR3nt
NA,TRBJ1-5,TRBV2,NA,CASSGTGSLWNNQPQHF,TGTGCCAGCAGTGGAACAGGGAGCCTTTGGAACAATCAGCCCCAGCATTTT
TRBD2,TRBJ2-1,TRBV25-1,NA,CASSEWGTSGVGEQFF,TGTGCCAGCAGTGAATGGGGGACTAGCGGGGTTGGTGAGCAGTTCTTC
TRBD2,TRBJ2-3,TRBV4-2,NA,CASSQGVMRGALLGGNTQYF,TGTGCCAGCAGCCAAGGTGTAATGCGGGGGGCCCTCCTGGGTGGAAATACGCAGTATTTT
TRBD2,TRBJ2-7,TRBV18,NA,CASSPQLATSSYEQYF,TGTGCCAGCTCACCCCAACTAGCGACGAGCTCCTACGAGCAGTACTTC
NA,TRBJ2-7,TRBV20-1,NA,CSARGALEQYF,TGCAGTGCTAGAGGTGCACTCGAGCAGTACTTC
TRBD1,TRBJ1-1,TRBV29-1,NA,CSAKGQSNTEAFF,TGCAGCGCTAAGGGACAGTCGAACACTGAAGCTTTCTTT
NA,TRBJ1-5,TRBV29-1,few,CSTPPDRWAKEPQHF,TGCAGCACCCCCCCCGACAGGTGGGCAAAAGAGCCCCAGCATTTT
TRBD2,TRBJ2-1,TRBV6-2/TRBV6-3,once,CASSHASGGGQFF,TGTGCCAGCAGTCATGCATCCGGGGGGGGGCAGTTCTTC
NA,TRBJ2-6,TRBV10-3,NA,CAISDRGANVLTF,TGTGCCATCAGTGACCGGGGGGCCAACGTCCTGACTTTC
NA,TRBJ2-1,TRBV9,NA,CASSAPGTYYNEQFF,TGTGCCAGCAGCGCCCCCGGGACTTATTACAATGAGCAGTTCTTC
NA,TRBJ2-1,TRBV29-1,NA,CSATGASSYNEQFF,TGCAGCGCGACAGGCGCGAGCTCCTACAATGAGCAGTTCTTC
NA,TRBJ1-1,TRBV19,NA,CASSMSAGAAFF,TGTGCCAGTAGTATGTCGGCAGGGGCCGCTTTCTTT
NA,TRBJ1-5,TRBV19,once,CASSLAAYSNQPQHF,TGTGCCAGTAGTCTGGCAGCGTATAGCAATCAGCCCCAGCATTTT
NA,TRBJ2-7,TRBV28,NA,CASSPPIYEQYF,TGTGCCAGCAGCCCTCCTATCTACGAGCAGTACTTC
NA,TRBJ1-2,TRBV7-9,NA,CASSLVQAGHGYTF,TGTGCCAGCAGCTTAGTACAGGCGGGGCATGGCTACACCTTC
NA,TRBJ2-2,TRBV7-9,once,CASSLGLSNTGELFF,TGTGCCAGCAGCTTAGGTCTTAGCAACACCGGGGAGCTGTTTTTT
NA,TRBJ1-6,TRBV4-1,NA,CASSQEAGWRSPLHF,TGCGCCAGCAGCCAAGAGGCGGGTTGGCGGTCACCCCTCCACTTT
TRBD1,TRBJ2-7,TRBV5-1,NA,CASRAAPGQVAYEQYF,TGCGCCAGCAGGGCAGCTCCGGGACAGGTTGCCTACGAGCAGTACTTC
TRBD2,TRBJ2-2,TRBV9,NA,CASSLSGGGTGELFF,TGTGCCAGCAGCCTTAGCGGGGGAGGCACCGGGGAGCTGTTTTTT
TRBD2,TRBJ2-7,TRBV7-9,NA,CASSPGLAVYEQYF,TGTGCCAGCAGCCCGGGACTAGCGGTCTACGAGCAGTACTTC
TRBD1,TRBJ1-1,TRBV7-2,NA,CASSLPTGVHTEAFF,TGTGCCAGCAGCTTACCGACAGGGGTCCACACTGAAGCTTTCTTT
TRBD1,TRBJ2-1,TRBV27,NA,CASRGGQAGYEQFF,TGTGCCAGCAGAGGGGGACAGGCTGGGTATGAGCAGTTCTTC
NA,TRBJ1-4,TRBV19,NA,CASSIDFGQRKLFF,TGTGCCAGTAGTATAGACTTCGGACAACGAAAACTGTTTTTT
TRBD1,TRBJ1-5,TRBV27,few,CASRTLKGALSGQPQHF,TGTGCCAGCAGGACCCTCAAGGGGGCCCTAAGCGGTCAGCCCCAGCATTTT
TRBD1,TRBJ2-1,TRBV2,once,CASTSGTGSLEQFF,TGTGCCAGCACATCCGGGACAGGGAGCCTTGAGCAGTTCTTC
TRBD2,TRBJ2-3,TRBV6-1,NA,CASSVPCCGGALASTDTQYF,TGTGCCAGCAGTGTGCCCTGCTGCGGGGGGGCTCTGGCTAGCACAGATACGCAGTATTTT
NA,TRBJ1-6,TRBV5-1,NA,CASSLDPNGSPLHF,TGCGCCAGCAGCTTGGACCCGAACGGGTCACCCCTCCACTTT
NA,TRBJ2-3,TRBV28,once,CASSSAGAGTDTQYF,TGTGCCAGCAGTTCCGCGGGGGCCGGCACAGATACGCAGTATTTT
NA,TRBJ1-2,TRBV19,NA,CASSIPRTNYGYTF,TGTGCCAGTAGTATACCCAGGACTAACTATGGCTACACCTTC
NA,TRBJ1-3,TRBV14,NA,CASSQDTANSGNTIYF,TGTGCCAGCAGCCAAGACACAGCCAACTCTGGAAACACCATATATTTT
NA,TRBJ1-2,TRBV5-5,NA,CASSLQQGPYGYTF,TGTGCCAGCAGCTTGCAACAGGGACCCTATGGCTACACCTTC
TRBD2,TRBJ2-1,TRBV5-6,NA,CASSSFTPRGGSYNEQFF,TGTGCCAGCAGCTCTTTCACCCCGCGGGGGGGCTCCTACAATGAGCAGTTCTTC
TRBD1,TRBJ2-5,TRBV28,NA,CASTRQGRETQYF,TGTGCCAGCACCAGACAGGGGAGAGAGACCCAGTACTTC
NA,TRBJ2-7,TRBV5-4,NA,CASSLVGASYEQYF,TGTGCCAGCAGCTTGGTGGGGGCCTCCTACGAGCAGTACTTC
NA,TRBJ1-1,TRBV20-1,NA,CSAPRDTEAFF,TGCAGTGCTCCCAGGGACACTGAAGCTTTCTTT
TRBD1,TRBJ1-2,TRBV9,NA,CASSEGAGNYGYTF,TGTGCCAGCAGCGAGGGGGCGGGTAACTATGGCTACACCTTC
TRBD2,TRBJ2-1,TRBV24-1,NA,CATSAAGGYNEQFF,TGTGCCACCAGTGCGGCGGGGGGGTACAATGAGCAGTTCTTC
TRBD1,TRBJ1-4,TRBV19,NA,CASSRQGATNEKLFF,TGTGCCAGTAGTCGACAGGGTGCAACTAATGAAAAACTGTTTTTT
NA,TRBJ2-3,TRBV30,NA,CAWSVMGAGADTQYF,TGTGCCTGGAGTGTAATGGGGGCTGGGGCAGATACGCAGTATTTT
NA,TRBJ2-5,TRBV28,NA,CASSTKGTYKETQYF,TGTGCCAGCAGTACAAAGGGGACATATAAAGAGACCCAGTACTTC
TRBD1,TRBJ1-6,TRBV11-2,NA,CASSPRQGLNSPLHF,TGTGCCAGCAGCCCGCGACAGGGCCTAAATTCACCCCTCCACTTT
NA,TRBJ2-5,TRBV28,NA,CASSYLFGGGPNQETQYF,TGTGCCAGCAGCTACCTCTTCGGCGGGGGCCCCAACCAAGAGACCCAGTACTTC
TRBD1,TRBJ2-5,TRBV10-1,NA,CASSGQGKATQYF,TGCGCCAGCAGCGGACAGGGAAAGGCGACCCAGTACTTC
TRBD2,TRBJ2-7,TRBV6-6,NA,CASSSQRGGLNEQYF,TGTGCCAGCAGTTCTCAGCGGGGGGGTCTAAACGAGCAGTACTTC
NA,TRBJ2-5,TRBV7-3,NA,CASSFGGRAETQYF,TGTGCCAGCAGCTTTGGAGGTCGCGCAGAGACCCAGTACTTC
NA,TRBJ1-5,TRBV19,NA,CASSTGLHQPQHF,TGTGCCAGTAGTACCGGACTTCATCAGCCCCAGCATTTT
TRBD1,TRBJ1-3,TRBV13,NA,CASSYRTGSGNTIYF,TGTGCCAGCAGCTATCGGACAGGGTCTGGAAACACCATATATTTT
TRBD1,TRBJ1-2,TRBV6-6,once,CASSWTQGADGYTF,TGTGCCAGCAGTTGGACACAGGGGGCGGATGGCTACACCTTC
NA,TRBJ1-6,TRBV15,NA,CATSRDLVDSPLHF,TGTGCCACCAGCAGAGATCTGGTAGATTCACCCCTCCACTTT
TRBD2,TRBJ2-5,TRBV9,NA,CASSVPGGTQETQYF,TGTGCCAGCAGCGTACCCGGGGGGACCCAAGAGACCCAGTACTTC